This T cell receptor beta chain was captured in a study of cytomegalovirus exposure and HLA in healthy donors. Study results and limitations: Most TCR beta V segments were productive about 87% or about 30% of the time in an earlier analysis. A later analysis showed TCR association rates differing by HLA locus, peaking at DRB1 and lowest at HLA-C. In a later analysis, V- and J-gene trimming of beta chains associated with a DCLRE1C missense variant, replicated independently. Immune exposure was documented only through CMV serostatus.

This clone was picked up a small number of times. No antigen is known for it. With 60 Vbeta and 13 Jbeta primers, the PCR was carried out. Here immunoSEQ multiplex PCR was the method, and the copy in TCRdb shows in-frame clones only, minus some. The profile shows over 80,000 clones, around 85% of them singletons. Germline CDR1 and CDR2: WSHSY and SAAADI. V dropped 0 bases and J dropped 8 bases, with 13 bases sitting between them. This CDR3 contains 14 residues. The sample was PBMCs. The sequence was collected from a man aged 35 to 55 in good health and CMV-seropositive. The chain uses TRBV10-2 and TRBJ1-2, with a weak D call TRBD1 (6 bases). The CDR3 nucleotides are TGCGCCAGCAGTGAGTCAAGGGGGTCTAACGGCTACACCTTC. Protein sequence: CASSESRGSNGYTF.